The subject of this entry is one T cell receptor (beta chain). Antigen unknown. The data originate from a study of cytomegalovirus exposure and HLA in healthy donors. It was with 60 Vbeta and 13 Jbeta primers that the PCR ran. The protocol was immunoSEQ multiplex PCR, while the TCRdb copy is restricted to in-frame clones and leaves out a portion. The repertoire includes about 140,000 clones, 75% to 85% of them detected once, and approximately 5.6% sits in the top ten. General study findings and limits: Differences between HLA loci emerged in a later analysis of TCR association rates, with DRB1 most and HLA-C fewest.

V dropped 2 bases and J dropped 11 bases, with 10 bases sitting between them. CDR1 and CDR2 from the germline V gene are SGHTA and FQGNSA. The CDR3 has 12 amino acids. The sample was PBMCs. V usage is TRBV7-2 and J usage is TRBJ1-5, with D possibly TRBD1 on 5 matching bases. The sequence came from a woman in her thirties or forties in good health and CMV-seropositive. DNA of the CDR3: TGTGCCAGCAGCTTACGGGGGGAGTCCCAGCATTTT. Protein product: CASSLRGESQHF.